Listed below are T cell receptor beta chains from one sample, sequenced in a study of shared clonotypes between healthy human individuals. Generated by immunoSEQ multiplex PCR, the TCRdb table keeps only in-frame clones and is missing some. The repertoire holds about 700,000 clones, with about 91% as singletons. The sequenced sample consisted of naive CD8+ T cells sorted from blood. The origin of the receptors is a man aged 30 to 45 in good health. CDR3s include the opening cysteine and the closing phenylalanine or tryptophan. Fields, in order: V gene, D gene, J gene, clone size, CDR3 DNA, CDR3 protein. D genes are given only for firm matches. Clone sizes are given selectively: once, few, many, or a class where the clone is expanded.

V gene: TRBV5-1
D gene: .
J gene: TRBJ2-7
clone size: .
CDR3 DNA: TGCGCCAGCAGCAGTTCCCCCTCCTACGAGCAGTACTTC
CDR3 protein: CASSSSPSYEQYF

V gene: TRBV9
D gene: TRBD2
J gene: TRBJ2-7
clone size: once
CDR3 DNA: TGTGCCAGCAGCGTAGGCCTAGCGGGGGCCTACGAGCAGTACTTC
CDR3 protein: CASSVGLAGAYEQYF

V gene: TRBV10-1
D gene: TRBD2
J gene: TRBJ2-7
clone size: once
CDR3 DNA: TGCGCCAGCAGTTCGCGACTAGCGGGATCCTCCGAGCAGTACTTC
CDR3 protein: CASSSRLAGSSEQYF

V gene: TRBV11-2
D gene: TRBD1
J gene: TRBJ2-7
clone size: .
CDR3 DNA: TGTGCCAGCAGCTTCGGTACCGGGACAGGGTCAATTGGGGGCTACGAGCAGTACTTC
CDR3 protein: CASSFGTGTGSIGGYEQYF

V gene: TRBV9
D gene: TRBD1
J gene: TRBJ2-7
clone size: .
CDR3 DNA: TGTGCCAGCAGCGTCGGGACAGACCTAGGGGAGCAGTACTTC
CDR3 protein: CASSVGTDLGEQYF

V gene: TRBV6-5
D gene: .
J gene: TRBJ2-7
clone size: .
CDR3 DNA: TGTGCCAGCTATTCTCTGACAGCAGCCTACGAGCAGTACTTC
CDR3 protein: CASYSLTAAYEQYF

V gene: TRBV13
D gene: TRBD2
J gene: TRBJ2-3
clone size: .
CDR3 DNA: TGTGCCAGCAGCTTTCGTGGGAGGGCCACAGATACGCAGTATTTT
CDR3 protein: CASSFRGRATDTQYF

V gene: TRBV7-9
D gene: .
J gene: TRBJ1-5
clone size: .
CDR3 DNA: TGTGCCAGCAGCTTAAGTGGTCAGGGTGGCAATCAGCCCCAGCATTTT
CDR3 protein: CASSLSGQGGNQPQHF

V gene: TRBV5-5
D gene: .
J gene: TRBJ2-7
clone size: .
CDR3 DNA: TGTGCCAGCAGCTTGACCCAGGGTACCTACGAGCAGTACTTC
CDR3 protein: CASSLTQGTYEQYF

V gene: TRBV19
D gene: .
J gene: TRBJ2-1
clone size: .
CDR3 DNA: TGTGCCAGTAGTATTCTGGGGATCAATGAGCAGTTCTTC
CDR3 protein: CASSILGINEQFF

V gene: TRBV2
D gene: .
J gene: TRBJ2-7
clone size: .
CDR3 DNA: TGTGCCAGCAGTGAATTGGCCCTCTACGAGCAGTACTTC
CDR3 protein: CASSELALYEQYF

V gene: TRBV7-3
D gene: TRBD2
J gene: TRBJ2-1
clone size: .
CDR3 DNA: TGTGCCAGCAGCCCTTTAGCGGGAGGGATTAATGAGCAGTTCTTC
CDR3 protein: CASSPLAGGINEQFF

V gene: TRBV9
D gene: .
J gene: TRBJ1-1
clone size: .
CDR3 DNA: TGTGCCAGCAGCGCAAGCCGGGAGTCCCAGGACACTGAAGCTTTCTTT
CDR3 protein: CASSASRESQDTEAFF

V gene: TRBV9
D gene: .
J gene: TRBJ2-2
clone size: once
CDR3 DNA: TGTGCCAGCAGCGATCAACTTAGCGGACTAAACACCGGGGAGCTGTTTTTT
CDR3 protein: CASSDQLSGLNTGELFF

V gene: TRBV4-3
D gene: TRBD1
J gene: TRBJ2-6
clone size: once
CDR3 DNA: TGCGCCAGCAGCCAGGAGTGGACAGGGGTGAGCTCTGGGGCCAACGTCCTGACTTTC
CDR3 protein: CASSQEWTGVSSGANVLTF

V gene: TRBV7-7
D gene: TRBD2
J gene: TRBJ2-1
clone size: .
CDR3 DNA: TGTGCCAGCAGCGAGCGACTAGCTTATGAGCAGTTCTTC
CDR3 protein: CASSERLAYEQFF

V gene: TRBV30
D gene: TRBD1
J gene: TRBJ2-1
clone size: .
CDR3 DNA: TGTGCCTGGGAGACCCAAGAGGAATGGACAGGGACTGAGCAGTTCTTC
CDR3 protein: CAWETQEEWTGTEQFF

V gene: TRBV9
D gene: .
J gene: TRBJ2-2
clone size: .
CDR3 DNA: TGTGCCAGCAGCGTAGGTGGTGGGACCGGGGAGCTGTTTTTT
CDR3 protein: CASSVGGGTGELFF

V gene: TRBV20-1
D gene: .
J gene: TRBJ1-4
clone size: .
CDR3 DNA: TGCAGTGGGACTGAAAATGAAAAACTGTTTTTT
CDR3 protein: CSGTENEKLFF

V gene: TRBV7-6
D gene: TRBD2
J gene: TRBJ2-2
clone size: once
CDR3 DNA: TGTGCCAGCAGCTTAGTAGGTATAGCGGGAGAAGCTGACGGGGAGCTGTTTTTT
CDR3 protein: CASSLVGIAGEADGELFF

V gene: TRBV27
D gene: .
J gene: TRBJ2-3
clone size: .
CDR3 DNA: TGTGCCAGCAGTCCCCCGACTAGGGATACGCAGTATTTT
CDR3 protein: CASSPPTRDTQYF

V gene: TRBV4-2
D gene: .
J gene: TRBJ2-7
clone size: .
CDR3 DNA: TGTGCCAGCAGCCAAGATGAATCGGGCTCGGGGTTTATGATTTACGAGCAGTACTTC
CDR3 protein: CASSQDESGSGFMIYEQYF

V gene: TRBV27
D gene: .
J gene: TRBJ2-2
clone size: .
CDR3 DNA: TGTGCCAGCAGTTTACACAGAAACACCGGGGAGCTGTTTTTT
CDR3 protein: CASSLHRNTGELFF

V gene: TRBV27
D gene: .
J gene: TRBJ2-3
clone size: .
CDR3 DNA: TGTGCCAGCAGTGCACAGGTTTCTAGCACAGATACGCAGTATTTT
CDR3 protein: CASSAQVSSTDTQYF

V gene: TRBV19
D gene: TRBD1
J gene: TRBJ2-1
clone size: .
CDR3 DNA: TGTGCCAGTGCCCTGACAGGGGGCTTGGACAATGAGCAGTTCTTC
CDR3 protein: CASALTGGLDNEQFF

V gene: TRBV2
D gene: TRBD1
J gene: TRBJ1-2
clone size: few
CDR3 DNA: TGTGCCAGCAGCCCGGGACAGGCCCTCTATGGCTACACCTTC
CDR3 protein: CASSPGQALYGYTF